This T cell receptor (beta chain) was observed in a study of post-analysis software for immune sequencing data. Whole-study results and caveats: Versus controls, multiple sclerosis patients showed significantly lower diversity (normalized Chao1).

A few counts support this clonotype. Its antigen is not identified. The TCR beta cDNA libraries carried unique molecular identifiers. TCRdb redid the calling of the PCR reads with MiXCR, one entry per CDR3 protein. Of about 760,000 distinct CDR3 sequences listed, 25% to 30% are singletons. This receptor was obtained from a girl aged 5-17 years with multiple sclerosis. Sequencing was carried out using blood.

The CDR3 nucleotides are TGCAGTGCACAACTAACATGGGATACCATTCAGTACTTC. It is translated as CSAQLTWDTIQYF. The chain has TRBV20-1 and TRBJ2-4; D unresolved. The CDR3 runs to 13 residues. Germline-derived CDR1 and CDR2 are DFQATT and SNEGSKA (reference sequence). The ends were cut back, 6 bases at V and 9 bases at J, with 18 bases in the middle.